These 5 T cell receptor beta chains originate from one sample sequenced in a study of post-analysis software for immune sequencing data. Regarding the study as a whole: About five TRBV segments occurring more often in patients than controls included TRBV5-6, TRBV5-1 and TRBV20-1.

These receptors lack a known antigen. Sequencing libraries made from TCR beta cDNA carried unique molecular identifiers. TCRdb re-called the PCR reads with MiXCR, one entry per CDR3 protein. Here the sample spans fewer than 600,000 distinct CDR3 sequences, 45% being singletons. The sequenced sample was blood. The source is a girl aged 5-17 years with multiple sclerosis.

This clonotype appeared a few times. The chain combines TRBV6-5 with TRBJ2-5; possible D gene TRBD2, 6 bases. V dropped 0 bases and J dropped 5 bases, with 16 bases sitting between them. The germline CDR1 and CDR2 sequences are MNHEY and SVGAGI. This CDR3 has 16 residues. The CDR3 bases are TGTGCCAGCAGTTACTCGGTCCTGCGGAGCGGGGAGACCCAGTACTTC. Translated, it gives CASSYSVLRSGETQYF.

V gene TRBV28 combines with J gene TRBJ2-1; D uncertain. CDR1 is MDHEN, CDR2 SYDVKM, per germline. Between the trimmed V and J ends, which lost 0 bases and 0 bases, there was a span of 9 bases. This CDR3 is 16 amino acids long. The CDR3: CASSLWEQPSYNEQFF. The CDR3 DNA reads TGTGCCAGCAGTTTATGGGAGCAACCCTCCTACAATGAGCAGTTCTTC.

The rearrangement joins TRBV3-1 to TRBJ2-4; tentatively, D is TRBD1 (6 bases). The J call is in doubt because the DNA end fits TRBJ2-7 better. Germline V lookup: CDR1 LGHDT, CDR2 YNNKEL (reference sequence). This CDR3 is 14 amino acids long. CDR3: CASSQDTTGYEQYF. As DNA, the CDR3 is TGTGCCAGCAGCCAAGATACGACAGGCTACGAGCAGTACTTC.

The V gene is TRBV9, the J gene TRBJ2-3, with D possibly matching TRBD2 (5 bases). The germline gives CDR1 SGDLS, CDR2 YYNGEE. The ends were cut back, 4 bases at V and 6 bases at J, with 21 bases in the middle. The CDR3 has 16 residues. DNA of the CDR3: TGTGCCAGCAGCCCCGGGGAAGCCGCTGCGGCGGATACGCAGTATTTT. As protein: CASSPGEAAAADTQYF.

This clonotype was seen repeatedly, ten times or more. The chain is built from TRBV7-9 and TRBJ2-7, with D unresolved. The ends were cut back, 5 bases at V and 3 bases at J, with 14 bases in the middle. Germline CDR1 and CDR2: SEHNR and FQNEAQ (reference sequence). CDR3 size: 14 residues. The CDR3 protein is CASSLTTDGYEQYF. The CDR3 DNA reads TGTGCCAGCAGCCTCACCACGGACGGCTACGAGCAGTACTTC.